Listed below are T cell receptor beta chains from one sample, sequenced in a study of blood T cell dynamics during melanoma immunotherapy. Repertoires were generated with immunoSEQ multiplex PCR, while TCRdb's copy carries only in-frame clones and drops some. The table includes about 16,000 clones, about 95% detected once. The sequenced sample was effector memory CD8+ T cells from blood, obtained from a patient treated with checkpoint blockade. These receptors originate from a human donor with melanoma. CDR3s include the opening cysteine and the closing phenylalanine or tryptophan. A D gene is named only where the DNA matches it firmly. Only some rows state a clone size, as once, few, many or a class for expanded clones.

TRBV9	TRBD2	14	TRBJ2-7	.	CASSPGTRSYEQYF	TGTGCCAGCAGCCCCGGGACTAGGAGCTACGAGCAGTACTTC
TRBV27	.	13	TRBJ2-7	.	CASSGRRVDEQYF	TGTGCCAGCAGTGGACGACGGGTGGACGAGCAGTACTTC
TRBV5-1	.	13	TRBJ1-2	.	CASGPRGNYGYTF	TGCGCCAGCGGACCTAGAGGCAACTATGGCTACACCTTC
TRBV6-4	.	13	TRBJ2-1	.	CASSDGPYNEQFF	TGTGCCAGCAGTGATGGCCCCTACAATGAGCAGTTCTTC
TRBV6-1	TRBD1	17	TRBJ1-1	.	CASSGNRDRGGDTEAFF	TGTGCCAGCAGTGGGAACCGGGACAGGGGTGGGGACACTGAAGCTTTCTTT
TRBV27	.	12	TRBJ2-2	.	CASSKMTGELFF	TGTGCCAGCAGTAAAATGACCGGGGAGCTGTTTTTT
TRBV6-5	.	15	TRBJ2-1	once	CASVVKEGIYNEQFF	TGTGCCAGCGTAGTAAAGGAAGGCATCTACAATGAGCAGTTCTTC
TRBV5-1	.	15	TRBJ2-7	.	CASSFLRGASYEQYF	TGCGCCAGCAGCTTTTTGAGAGGGGCATCCTACGAGCAGTACTTC
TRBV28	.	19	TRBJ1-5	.	CASSFIPHAGHRSNQPQHF	TGTGCCAGCAGTTTCATCCCCCACGCCGGACATCGTAGCAATCAGCCCCAGCATTTT
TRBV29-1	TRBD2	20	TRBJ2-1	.	CSVDEAGLAGGRAGYNEQFF	TGCAGCGTTGATGAGGCGGGGCTAGCGGGAGGAAGGGCAGGGTACAATGAGCAGTTCTTC
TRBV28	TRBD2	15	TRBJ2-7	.	CASSPGTSFVYEQYF	TGTGCCAGCAGTCCCGGGACTAGCTTCGTCTACGAGCAGTACTTC
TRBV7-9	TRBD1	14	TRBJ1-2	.	CASTPGGTDYGYTF	TGTGCCAGCACCCCCGGAGGGACAGACTATGGCTACACCTTC
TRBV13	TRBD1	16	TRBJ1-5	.	CASSTQGATGNQPQHF	TGTGCCAGCAGCACACAGGGGGCGACGGGAAATCAGCCCCAGCATTTT
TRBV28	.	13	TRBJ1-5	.	CASSFPGLQPQHF	TGTGCCAGCAGTTTCCCAGGCTTGCAGCCCCAGCATTTT
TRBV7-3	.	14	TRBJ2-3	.	CASSLEDDTDTQYF	TGTGCCAGCAGCTTAGAGGACGACACAGATACGCAGTATTTT
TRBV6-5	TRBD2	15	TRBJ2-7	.	CASDTSGRAVHEQYF	TGTGCCAGCGATACTAGCGGGAGGGCCGTGCACGAGCAGTACTTC
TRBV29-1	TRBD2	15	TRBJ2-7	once	CSVEGTSGRDYEQYF	TGCAGCGTCGAGGGGACTAGCGGGAGGGACTACGAGCAGTACTTC
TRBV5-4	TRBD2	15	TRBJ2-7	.	CASSLKRERGNEQYF	TGTGCCAGCAGCTTGAAACGGGAGCGGGGTAACGAGCAGTACTTC
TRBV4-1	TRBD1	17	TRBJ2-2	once	CASSQYRGFENTGELFF	TGCGCCAGCAGCCAATACAGGGGATTTGAGAACACCGGGGAGCTGTTTTTT
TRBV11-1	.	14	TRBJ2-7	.	CASSRRRAVGEQYF	TGTGCCAGCAGCAGAAGGAGGGCGGTGGGCGAGCAGTACTTC
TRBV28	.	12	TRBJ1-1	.	CASSFEYTEAFF	TGTGCCAGCAGTTTTGAATACACTGAAGCTTTCTTT
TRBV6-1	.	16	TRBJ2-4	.	CASSELAVLAKNIQYF	TGTGCCAGCAGTGAATTGGCAGTACTAGCCAAAAACATTCAGTACTTC
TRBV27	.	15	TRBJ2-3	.	CASSLDPLGADTQYF	TGTGCCAGCAGTTTAGACCCGTTGGGAGCAGATACGCAGTATTTT
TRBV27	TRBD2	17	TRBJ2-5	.	CASSPSITSGGEETQYF	TGTGCCAGCAGTCCGTCTATTACTAGCGGCGGGGAGGAGACCCAGTACTTC
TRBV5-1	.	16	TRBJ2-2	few	CASSPEPQGWTGELFF	TGCGCCAGCAGCCCCGAGCCGCAGGGGTGGACCGGGGAGCTGTTTTTT
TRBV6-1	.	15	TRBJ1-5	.	CASSERGGGNQPQHF	TGTGCCAGCAGTGAAAGGGGAGGGGGCAATCAGCCCCAGCATTTT
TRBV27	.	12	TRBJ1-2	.	CASRGVDYGYTF	TGTGCCAGCAGAGGGGTCGACTATGGCTACACCTTC
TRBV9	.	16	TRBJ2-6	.	CASSVDLLSGANVLTF	TGTGCCAGCAGCGTAGATCTCCTGTCTGGGGCCAACGTCCTGACTTTC
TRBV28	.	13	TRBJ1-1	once	CASSQGLATEAFF	TGTGCCAGCAGTCAGGGCTTAGCCACTGAAGCTTTCTTT
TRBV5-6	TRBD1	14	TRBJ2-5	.	CASSSGTGRETQYF	TGTGCCAGCAGCTCCGGGACAGGGAGGGAGACCCAGTACTTC
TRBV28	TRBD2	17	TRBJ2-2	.	CASSPPPSGGNTGELFF	TGTGCCAGCAGCCCACCCCCCAGCGGGGGAAACACCGGGGAGCTGTTTTTT
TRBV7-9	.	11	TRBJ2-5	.	CASSLDADQYF	TGTGCCAGCAGCTTAGATGCGGACCAGTACTTC